The following is a TCR beta chain sequence with its context. The antigen is unknown. This record comes from a study of blood T cells in healthy people across ages. Study-level results: Age advanced and TCR beta diversity per million T cells fell, roughly linearly.

PCR was performed a second time for 7 to 11 cycles using a sample-barcoded 5' primer and a J-beta primer mix. A single record per CDR3 protein comes from TCRdb applying MiXCR to the 5' RACE reads. This table holds about 680,000 distinct CDR3 sequences, around 48% found once. The sequence came from a woman in her fifties or sixties in good health. Sequencing was performed on blood.

CDR3 nucleotides: TGCAGTGCTAGCGGGAGGGTAAATGAGCAGTTCTTC. Translated: CSASGRVNEQFF. The chain links TRBV20-1 to TRBJ2-1, with TRBD2 identical over 8 bases. Germline V gives CDR1 DFQATT, CDR2 SNEGSKA (reference sequence). The CDR3 extends over 12 amino acids. J was trimmed by 7 bases and V by 3 bases; bases with no gene match: 2.